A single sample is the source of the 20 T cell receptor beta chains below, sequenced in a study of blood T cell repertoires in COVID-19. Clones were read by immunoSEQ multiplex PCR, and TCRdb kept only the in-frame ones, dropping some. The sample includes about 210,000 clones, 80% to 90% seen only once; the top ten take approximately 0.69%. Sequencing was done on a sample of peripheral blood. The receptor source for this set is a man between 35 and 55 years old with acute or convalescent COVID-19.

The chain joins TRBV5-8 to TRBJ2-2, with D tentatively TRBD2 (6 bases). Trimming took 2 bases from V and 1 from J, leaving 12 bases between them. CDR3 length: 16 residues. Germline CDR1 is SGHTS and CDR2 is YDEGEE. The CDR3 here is CASSFLANLNTGELFF. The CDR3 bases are TGTGCCAGCAGCTTTCTAGCGAACCTGAACACCGGGGAGCTGTTTTTT. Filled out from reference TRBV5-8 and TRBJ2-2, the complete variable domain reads EAGVTQSPTHLIKTRGQQATLRCSPISGHTSVYWYQQALGLGLQFLLWYDEGEERNRGNFPPRFSGRQFPNYSSELNVNALELEDSALYLCASSFLANLNTGELFFGEGSRLTVL.

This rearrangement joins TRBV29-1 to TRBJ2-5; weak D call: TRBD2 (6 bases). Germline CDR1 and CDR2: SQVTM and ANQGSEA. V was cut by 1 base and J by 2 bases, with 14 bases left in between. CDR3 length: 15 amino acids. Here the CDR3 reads CSVEAGLAAQETQYF. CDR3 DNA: TGCAGCGTTGAAGCTGGATTAGCGGCTCAAGAGACCCAGTACTTC.

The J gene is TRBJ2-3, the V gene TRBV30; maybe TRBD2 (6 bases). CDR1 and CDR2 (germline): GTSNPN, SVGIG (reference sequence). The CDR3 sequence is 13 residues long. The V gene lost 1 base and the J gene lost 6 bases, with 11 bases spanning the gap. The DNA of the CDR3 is TGTGCCTGGAGTGGACCGGGGGTGGATACGCAGTATTTT. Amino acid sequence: CAWSGPGVDTQYF. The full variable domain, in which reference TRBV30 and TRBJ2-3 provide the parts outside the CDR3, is SQTIHQWPATLVQPVGSPLSLECTVEGTSNPNLYWYRQAAGRGLQLLFYSVGIGQISSEVPQNLSASRPQDRQFILSSKKLLLSDSGFYLCAWSGPGVDTQYFGPGTRLTVL.

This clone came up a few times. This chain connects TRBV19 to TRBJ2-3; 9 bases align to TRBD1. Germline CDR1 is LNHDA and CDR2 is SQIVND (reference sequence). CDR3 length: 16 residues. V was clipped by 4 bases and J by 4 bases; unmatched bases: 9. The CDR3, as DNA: TGTGCCAGTAGTACCCCGCGGACAGGGGATCCAGATACGCAGTATTTT. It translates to CASSTPRTGDPDTQYF. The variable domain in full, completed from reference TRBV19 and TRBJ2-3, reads DGGITQSPKYLFRKEGQNVTLSCEQNLNHDAMYWYRQDPGQGLRLIYYSQIVNDFQKGDIAEGYSVSREKKESFPLTVTSAQKNPTAFYLCASSTPRTGDPDTQYFGPGTRLTVL.

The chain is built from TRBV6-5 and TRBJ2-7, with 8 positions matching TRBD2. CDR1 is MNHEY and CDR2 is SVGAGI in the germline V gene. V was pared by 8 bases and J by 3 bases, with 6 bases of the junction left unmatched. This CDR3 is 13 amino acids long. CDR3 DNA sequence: TGTGCCAGCGAGCTCAGCGGGGGCTACGAGCAGTACTTC. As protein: CASELSGGYEQYF.

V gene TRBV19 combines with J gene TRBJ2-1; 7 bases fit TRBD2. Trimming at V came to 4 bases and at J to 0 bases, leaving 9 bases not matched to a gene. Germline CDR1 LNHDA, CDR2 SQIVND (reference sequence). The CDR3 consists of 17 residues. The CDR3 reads CASSKGRTGGSYNEQFF. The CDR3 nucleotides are TGTGCCAGTAGTAAGGGTCGTACGGGAGGCTCCTACAATGAGCAGTTCTTC. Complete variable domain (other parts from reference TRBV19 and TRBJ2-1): DGGITQSPKYLFRKEGQNVTLSCEQNLNHDAMYWYRQDPGQGLRLIYYSQIVNDFQKGDIAEGYSVSREKKESFPLTVTSAQKNPTAFYLCASSKGRTGGSYNEQFFGPGTRLTVL.

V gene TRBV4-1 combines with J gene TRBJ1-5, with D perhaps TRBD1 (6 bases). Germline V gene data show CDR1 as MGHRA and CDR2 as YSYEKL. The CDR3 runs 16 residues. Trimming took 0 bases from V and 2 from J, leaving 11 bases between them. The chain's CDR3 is CASSQDGGLGNQPQHF. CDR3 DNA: TGCGCCAGCAGCCAAGACGGGGGGCTGGGCAATCAGCCCCAGCATTTT.

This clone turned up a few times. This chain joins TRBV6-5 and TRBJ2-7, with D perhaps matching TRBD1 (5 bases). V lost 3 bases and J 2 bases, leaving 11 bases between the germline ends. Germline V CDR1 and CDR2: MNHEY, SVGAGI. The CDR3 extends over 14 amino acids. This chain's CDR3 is CASSYWGTAYEQYF. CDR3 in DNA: TGTGCCAGCAGTTATTGGGGCACCGCCTACGAGCAGTACTTC.

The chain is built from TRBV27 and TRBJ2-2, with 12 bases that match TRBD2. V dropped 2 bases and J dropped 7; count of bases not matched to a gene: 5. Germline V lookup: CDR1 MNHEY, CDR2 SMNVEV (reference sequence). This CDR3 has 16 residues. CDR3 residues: CASSLRLAGVNGELFF. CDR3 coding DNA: TGTGCCAGCAGTTTAAGACTAGCGGGAGTTAACGGGGAGCTGTTTTTT.

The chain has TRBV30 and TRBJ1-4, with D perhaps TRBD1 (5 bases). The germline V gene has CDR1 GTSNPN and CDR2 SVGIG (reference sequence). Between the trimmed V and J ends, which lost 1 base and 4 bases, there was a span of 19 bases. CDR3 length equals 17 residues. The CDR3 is CAWSAVEETALNEKLFF. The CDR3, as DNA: TGTGCCTGGAGTGCTGTTGAAGAGACAGCCCTTAATGAAAAACTGTTTTTT.

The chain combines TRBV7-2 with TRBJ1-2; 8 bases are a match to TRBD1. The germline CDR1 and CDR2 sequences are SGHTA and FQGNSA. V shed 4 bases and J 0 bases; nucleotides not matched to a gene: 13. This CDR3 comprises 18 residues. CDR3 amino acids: CASSSLWGQAPSNYGYTF. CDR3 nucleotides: TGTGCCAGCAGCTCGCTATGGGGACAGGCCCCCTCTAACTATGGCTACACCTTC.

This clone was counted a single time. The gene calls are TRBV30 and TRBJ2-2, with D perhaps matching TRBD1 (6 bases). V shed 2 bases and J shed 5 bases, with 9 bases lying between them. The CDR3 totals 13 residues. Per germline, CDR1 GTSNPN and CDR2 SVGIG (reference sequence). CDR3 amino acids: CAWSPQGTGELFF. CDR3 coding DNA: TGTGCCTGGAGTCCGCAGGGGACCGGGGAGCTGTTTTTT.

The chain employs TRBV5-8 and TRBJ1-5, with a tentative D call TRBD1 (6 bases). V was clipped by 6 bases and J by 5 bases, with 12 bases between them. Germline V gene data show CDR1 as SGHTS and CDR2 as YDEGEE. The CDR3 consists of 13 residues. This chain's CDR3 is CASTLGHDQPQHF. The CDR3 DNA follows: TGTGCCAGCACCCTGGGACACGATCAGCCCCAGCATTTT.

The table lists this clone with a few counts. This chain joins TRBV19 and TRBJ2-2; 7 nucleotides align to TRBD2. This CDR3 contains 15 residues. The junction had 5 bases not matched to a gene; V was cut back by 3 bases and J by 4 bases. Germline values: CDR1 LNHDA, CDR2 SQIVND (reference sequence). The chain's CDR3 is CASSIGTTFTGELFF. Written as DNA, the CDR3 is TGTGCCAGTAGTATTGGGACTACCTTCACCGGGGAGCTGTTTTTT.

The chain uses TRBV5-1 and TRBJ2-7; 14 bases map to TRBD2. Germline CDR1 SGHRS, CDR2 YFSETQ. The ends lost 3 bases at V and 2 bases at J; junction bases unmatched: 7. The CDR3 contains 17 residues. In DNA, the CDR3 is TGCGCCAGCAGCTCGGGACTAGCGGGAGCAGGGGCCTACGAGCAGTACTTC. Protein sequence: CASSSGLAGAGAYEQYF.

The CDR3 DNA follows: TGTGCCAGCAGTGACTCGGGACTAGCGGCAGATACGCAGTATTTT. Translated: CASSDSGLAADTQYF. The chain recombines TRBV6-4 with TRBJ2-3; 11 positions match TRBD2. Losses at the gene ends were 0 bases for V and 4 bases for J; bases not matched to a gene: 0. CDR1 and CDR2 (germline): MRHNA, SNTAGT. This CDR3 spans 15 amino acids.

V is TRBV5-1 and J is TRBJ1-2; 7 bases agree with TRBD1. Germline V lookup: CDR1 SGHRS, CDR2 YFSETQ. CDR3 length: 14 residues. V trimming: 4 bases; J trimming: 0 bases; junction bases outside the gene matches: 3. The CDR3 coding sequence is TGCGCCAGCAGCCCGGGACAGACTAACTATGGCTACACCTTC. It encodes CASSPGQTNYGYTF.

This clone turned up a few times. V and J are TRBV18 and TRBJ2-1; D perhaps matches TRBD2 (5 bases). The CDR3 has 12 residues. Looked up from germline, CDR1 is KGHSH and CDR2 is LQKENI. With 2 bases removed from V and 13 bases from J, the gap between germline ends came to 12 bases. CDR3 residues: CASSPTRDNQFF. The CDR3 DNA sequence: TGTGCCAGCTCACCAACACGGGATAATCAGTTCTTC.

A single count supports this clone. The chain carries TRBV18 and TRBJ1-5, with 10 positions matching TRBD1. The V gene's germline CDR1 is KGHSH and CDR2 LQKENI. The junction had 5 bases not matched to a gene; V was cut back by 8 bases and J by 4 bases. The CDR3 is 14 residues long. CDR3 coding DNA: TGTGCCAGCGCCGGACAGGGGGGGAATCAGCCCCAGCATTTT. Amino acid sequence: CASAGQGGNQPQHF.

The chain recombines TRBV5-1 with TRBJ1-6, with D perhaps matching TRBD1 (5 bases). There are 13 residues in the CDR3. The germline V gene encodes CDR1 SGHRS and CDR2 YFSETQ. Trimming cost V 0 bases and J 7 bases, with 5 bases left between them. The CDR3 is CASSLEGNSPLHF. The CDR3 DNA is TGCGCCAGCAGCTTGGAGGGGAATTCACCCCTCCACTTT.